One sample yielded the 8 T cell receptor beta chains listed below, sequenced in a study of beta chain features in type 1 diabetes. Study findings and constraints: For Type 1 diabetes patients, all four CD4+ subsets carried TCRB CDR3s that were moderately but significantly shorter.

Expressed TCRB transcripts got sequenced, as all isolated RNA was reverse transcribed. Libraries were prepared by immunoSEQ multiplex PCR; TCRdb keeps only in-frame clonotypes and omits some of them. The data hold about 650,000 clones, with under 15% observed a single time. No antigen has been identified for these receptors. Sample: naive CD4+ T cells from blood. These receptor sequences come from a man younger than 40 with type 1 diabetes.

With regard to this clone: This same CDR3 is encoded by further DNA sequences in the sample. This sequence joins TRBV5-1 and TRBJ2-1; unclear D gene. The germline V and J ends were trimmed by 0 bases and 8 bases, with 3 bases remaining between them. CDR1 is SGHRS and CDR2 is YFSETQ in the germline V gene. The CDR3 extends over 11 amino acids. The CDR3 spells CASSLVDEQFF. The CDR3 DNA reads as TGCGCCAGCAGCTTGGTTGATGAGCAGTTCTTC.

This clone was seen a few times. V gene TRBV30 combines with J gene TRBJ2-2; D possibly corresponds to TRBD2 (5 bases). V lost 3 bases to trimming and J lost 2 bases, with 16 bases between them. The CDR3 runs to 16 residues. Germline V lookup: CDR1 GTSNPN, CDR2 SVGIG (reference sequence). CDR3: CAWRGIRGVNTGELFF. The CDR3 coding sequence is TGTGCCTGGAGAGGAATACGGGGTGTCAACACCGGGGAGCTGTTTTTT.

V and J are TRBV30 and TRBJ1-5, with D possibly TRBD1 on 5 matching bases. The CDR3 consists of 13 residues. The V end was cut by 0 bases, the J end by 5 bases, with 8 bases between. From germline, CDR1 is GTSNPN and CDR2 SVGIG (reference sequence). The CDR3 reads CAWSVQGYQPQHF. The CDR3 region has the DNA TGTGCCTGGAGTGTCCAGGGATATCAGCCCCAGCATTTT.

The chain has TRBV7-8 and TRBJ2-1, with D perhaps TRBD2 (6 bases). V lost 1 base and J 3 bases, leaving 10 bases between the germline ends. The CDR3 covers 15 residues. CDR1 and CDR2 (germline): SGHVS, FQNEAQ. The CDR3 nucleotides read TGTGCCAGCAGCTTAGTTACTAGCCGCTACAATGAGCAGTTCTTC. This sequence encodes CASSLVTSRYNEQFF.

The chain joins TRBV4-3 to TRBJ1-6; 12 bases are a match to TRBD1. Trimming at V came to 4 bases and at J to 12 bases, leaving 13 bases not matched to a gene. CDR1 is LGHNA and CDR2 is YSLEER in the germline V gene. This CDR3 region has 17 residues. CDR3 bases: TGCGCCAGCAGCCCAGGGACAGGGGGCGCGAATCCCCTACCCCTCCACTTT. Protein sequence: CASSPGTGGANPLPLHF.

This clone was counted only a few times. The chain employs TRBV29-1 and TRBJ1-2; D may be TRBD1 (5 bases). V lost 7 bases and J 4 bases, leaving 10 bases between the germline ends. The CDR3 is 11 amino acids. Germline V gene data show CDR1 as SQVTM and CDR2 as ANQGSEA. CDR3 DNA sequence: TGCAGCGCCTCCGGGACCTATGGCTACACCTTC. Translated, it gives CSASGTYGYTF.

The chain recombines TRBV28 with TRBJ1-6; 8 nucleotides align to TRBD1. V was clipped by 8 bases and J by 7 bases; unmatched bases: 10. Per germline, CDR1 MDHEN and CDR2 SYDVKM. The CDR3 sequence is 15 residues long. The CDR3: CASHDVTGVNSPLHF. Here the CDR3 DNA reads TGTGCCAGCCACGATGTGACAGGGGTGAATTCACCCCTCCACTTT.

The chain employs TRBV5-8 and TRBJ1-5; 7 positions agree with TRBD1. V lost 2 bases to trimming and J lost 5 bases; unmatched junction nucleotides: 4. The germline V gene has CDR1 SGHTS and CDR2 YDEGEE. The CDR3 consists of 14 residues. In nucleotides, the CDR3 is TGTGCCAGCAGCTTTTATACAGGGGATCAGCCCCAGCATTTT. This codes for CASSFYTGDQPQHF.